This TCR beta chain was identified in a study of T cell repertoires in MIS-A myocarditis. This table comes from immunoSEQ multiplex PCR, and its TCRdb copy is limited to in-frame clones, with some not included. The profile shows 6,500 to 7,500 clones, around 84% of them singletons. CDR3 length equals 14 residues. The germline V gene encodes CDR1 SEHNR and CDR2 FQNEAQ (reference sequence). With 5 bases clipped from V and 9 bases from J, the junction kept 12 bases outside the gene matches. The chain uses TRBV7-9 and TRBJ1-1; 7 positions agree with TRBD1. This TCR derives from a man aged 18 to 30 with fulminant myocarditis from multisystem inflammatory syndrome in adults (MIS-A) after COVID-19. Sequencing used right inferior lung lobe tissue obtained at autopsy. CDR3 in amino acids: CASSPSGTVVKAFF. CDR3 DNA: TGTGCCAGCAGCCCCTCCGGGACAGTAGTAAAAGCTTTCTTT. The complete variable domain, with remaining parts taken from reference TRBV7-9 and TRBJ1-1, reads DTGVSQNPRHKITKRGQNVTFRCDPISEHNRLYWYRQTLGQGPEFLTYFQNEAQLEKSRLLSDRFSAERPKGSFSTLEIQRTEQGDSAMYLCASSPSGTVVKAFFGQGTRLTVV.